This T cell receptor beta chain originates from a study of T cell responses to AZD1222 COVID-19 vaccine. General study findings and limits: Only a handful of AZD1222 recipients tested seropositive at baseline. Spike-specific TCR breadth and depth grew following two AZD1222 doses.

Sequenced by immunoSEQ multiplex PCR; TCRdb stores in-frame clones only, minus some. The profile shows around 200,000 clones, more than 75% of them singletons. Germline CDR1 reads DFQATT; CDR2 reads SNEGSKA (reference sequence). V gave up 3 bases and J gave up 1 base, with 0 bases separating them. CDR3 length equals 11 residues. Note on this clone: Its cognate antigen is unknown.

The TCR originated in an adult in good health. The rearrangement joins TRBV20-1 to TRBJ2-2; no clear D gene. Sequenced material: peripheral blood, taken on day 0 of AZD1222 vaccination. Here the CDR3 DNA reads TGCAGTGCTAGGAACACCGGGGAGCTGTTTTTT. This gives the protein CSARNTGELFF.